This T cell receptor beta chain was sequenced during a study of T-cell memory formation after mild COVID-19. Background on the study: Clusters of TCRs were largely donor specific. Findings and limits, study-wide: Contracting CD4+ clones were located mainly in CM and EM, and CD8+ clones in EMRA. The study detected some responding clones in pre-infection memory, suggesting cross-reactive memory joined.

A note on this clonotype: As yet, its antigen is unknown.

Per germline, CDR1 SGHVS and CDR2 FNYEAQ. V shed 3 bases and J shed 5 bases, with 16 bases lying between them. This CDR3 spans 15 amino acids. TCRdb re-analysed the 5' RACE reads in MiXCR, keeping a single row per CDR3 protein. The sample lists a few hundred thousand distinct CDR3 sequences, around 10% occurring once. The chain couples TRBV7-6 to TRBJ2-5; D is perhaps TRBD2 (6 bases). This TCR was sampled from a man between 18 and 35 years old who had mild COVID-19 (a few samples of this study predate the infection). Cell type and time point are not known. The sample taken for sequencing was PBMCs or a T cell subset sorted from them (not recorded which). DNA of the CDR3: TGTGCCAGCAGCTTTAATGGAGGGGCAGGGGAGACCCAGTACTTC. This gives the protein CASSFNGGAGETQYF.